These 30 T cell receptor beta chains came from one sample sequenced in a study of T cell changes during pregnancy in multiple sclerosis. Clones were sequenced by immunoSEQ multiplex PCR, and TCRdb holds only the in-frame ones, with some missing. The sample lists some 60,000 clones, just over 90% occurring once. This specimen consisted of peripheral blood, obtained after pregnancy. These receptors were taken from a female donor with multiple sclerosis, enrolled in a pregnancy study.

This clone was recorded once. The genes are TRBV5-4 and TRBJ1-3; D is undetermined. The germline V and J ends were trimmed by 2 bases and 4 bases, with 16 bases remaining between them. Germline V CDR1 and CDR2: SGHNT, YYREEE (reference sequence). The CDR3 runs 16 residues. The CDR3 loop is CASSFGSGLRGNTIYF. The CDR3 DNA reads as TGTGCCAGCAGCTTTGGGTCAGGCCTTAGGGGAAACACCATATATTTT.

This clone appeared once. The rearrangement joins TRBV28 to TRBJ2-7; weak D call: TRBD2 (6 bases). The V end was cut by 7 bases, the J end by 4 bases, with 11 bases between. The germline V gene encodes CDR1 MDHEN and CDR2 SYDVKM. The CDR3 covers 12 residues. The CDR3 loop reads CASTGRLYEQYF. DNA of the CDR3: TGTGCCAGCACCGGGAGATTGTACGAGCAGTACTTC. Full variable domain (remainder filled in from reference TRBV28 and TRBJ2-7): DVKVTQSSRYLVKRTGEKVFLECVQDMDHENMFWYRQDPGLGLRLIYFSYDVKMKEKGDIPEGYSVSREKKERFSLILESASTNQTSMYLCASTGRLYEQYFGPGTRLTVT.

The CDR3 nucleotides read TGTGCCAGCAGCTGGACTAGCGGCTACAATGAGCAGTTCTTC. Encoded protein: CASSWTSGYNEQFF. V and J are TRBV11-3 and TRBJ2-1; 10 bases match TRBD2. The CDR3 totals 14 residues. V lost 4 bases and J lost 3; bases outside the gene matches: 0. Germline V gene sequence: CDR1 SGHNT, CDR2 YENEEA.

In this sample, this clone turned up once. The genes are TRBV14 and TRBJ2-3; D is undetermined. CDR1 and CDR2 from the germline V gene are SGHDN and FVKESK. The CDR3 is made up of 15 amino acids. The V end lost 4 bases, the J end lost 2 bases, and 13 bases lay between the germline ends. In DNA form, the CDR3 reads TGTGCCAGCAGCCGTGATACAAGATTCACAGATACGCAGTATTTT. It specifies CASSRDTRFTDTQYF.

The CDR3, as DNA: TGTGCCAGCATGGGGGCGTTGGGGGTGATAGCTAACTATGGCTACACCTTC. Translating gives CASMGALGVIANYGYTF. V gene TRBV28 combines with J gene TRBJ1-2; D is possibly TRBD1 (6 bases). Germline values: CDR1 MDHEN, CDR2 SYDVKM. The CDR3 runs 17 residues. V lost 7 bases and J lost 0, with 21 bases in between.

J is TRBJ2-1 and V is TRBV6-5; TRBD2 matches 12 bases. Germline V gene sequence: CDR1 MNHEY, CDR2 SVGAGI. Trimming at V came to 5 bases and at J to 7 bases, leaving 6 bases not matched to a gene. The CDR3 is made up of 15 amino acids. The CDR3 DNA is TGTGCCAGCAGTACCGGGACTAGCGGGTGGAATGAGCAGTTCTTC. This translates into CASSTGTSGWNEQFF.

The chain couples TRBV4-2 to TRBJ1-1; 12 nucleotides match TRBD1. Germline CDR1 and CDR2: LGHNA and YNFKEQ. With 3 bases clipped from V and 4 bases from J, the junction kept 6 bases outside the gene matches. The CDR3 is 16 residues long. The CDR3 region is CASSQPGTGGGTEAFF. Here the CDR3 DNA reads TGTGCCAGCAGCCAGCCCGGGACAGGGGGCGGCACTGAAGCTTTCTTT.

In this sample, this clone turned up once. The chain links TRBV7-2 to TRBJ1-1; D gene ambiguous. The CDR3 consists of 12 residues. The germline gives CDR1 SGHTA, CDR2 FQGNSA. Trimming cost V 2 bases and J 8 bases, with 9 bases left between them. The CDR3 here is CASSLSRREAFF. The CDR3 DNA reads as TGTGCCAGCAGCTTATCTAGGAGGGAAGCTTTCTTT.

CDR3 DNA: TGTGCCACGGGGGTTGGGGCCAGCACAGATACGCAGTATTTT. Translation gives CATGVGASTDTQYF. J is TRBJ2-3 and V is TRBV2; a possible D gene is TRBD2 (6 bases). Germline V gene sequence: CDR1 SNHLY, CDR2 FYNNEI. Trimming cost V 10 bases and J 0 bases, with 14 bases left between them. This CDR3 is 14 amino acids long.

This chain links TRBV4-3 with TRBJ2-1; D is perhaps TRBD1 (6 bases). The length of the CDR3 is 15 residues. V was clipped by 0 bases and J by 12 bases, with 18 bases between them. The germline gives CDR1 LGHNA, CDR2 YSLEER. The CDR3, as DNA: TGCGCCAGCAGCCAAGACGGACGACAGGACACCTCGCAGTTCTTC. It encodes CASSQDGRQDTSQFF.

The J gene is TRBJ2-2, the V gene TRBV7-9; D might be TRBD2 (5 bases). Germline CDR1 and CDR2: SEHNR and FQNEAQ (reference sequence). V was cut by 4 bases and J by 0 bases, with 9 bases left in between. The CDR3 extends over 15 amino acids. CDR3 sequence reads: CASSSRRTNTGELFF. The CDR3 DNA is TGTGCCAGCAGCTCAAGGAGGACGAACACCGGGGAGCTGTTTTTT.

V is TRBV13 and J is TRBJ1-2; D may be TRBD1 (5 bases). Germline V gene sequence: CDR1 PRHDT, CDR2 FYEKMQ (reference sequence). Deletions cut 1 base from V and 6 bases from J, with 21 bases between. This CDR3 contains 17 residues. CDR3 sequence (DNA): TGTGCCAGCAGCTTAGTAGGTTTGGGTCGCGAACAGGATGGCTACACCTTC. Residues: CASSLVGLGREQDGYTF.

The V gene is TRBV6-5, the J gene TRBJ2-5, with a tentative D call TRBD2 (6 bases). The CDR3 consists of 13 residues. V gave up 2 bases and J gave up 7 bases, with 11 bases separating them. CDR1 is MNHEY and CDR2 is SVGAGI in the germline V gene. CDR3 nucleotides: TGTGCCAGCAGTTACGGCGGGGAAGGGACCCAGTACTTC. Protein: CASSYGGEGTQYF.

This clone has just one count. This sequence joins TRBV21-1 and TRBJ2-4; the D call in the table, TRBD2, was not verified against the DNA. TRBV21-1 corresponds to a pseudogene. The CDR3 covers 16 residues. In DNA form, the CDR3 reads TGTGCCAGCAGCAAAGAGTCGGCTAGCGGGAAAGTCATTCAGTACTTC. Its translation is CASSKESASGKVIQYF.

The V gene is TRBV11-2, the J gene TRBJ2-7, with TRBD1 identical over 10 bases. The trim removed 5 bases at V and 4 bases at J, leaving 5 bases unmatched. The CDR3 runs 14 residues. Looked up from germline, CDR1 is SGHAT and CDR2 is FQNNGV. This CDR3 is CASSRGQGSYEQYF. Here the CDR3 DNA reads TGTGCCAGCAGCCGGGGACAGGGGAGTTACGAGCAGTACTTC.

The chain recombines TRBV9 with TRBJ1-1; D is undetermined. The CDR3 runs 13 residues. Trimming stripped 0 bases from V and 7 bases from J, with 10 bases between. Per germline, CDR1 SGDLS and CDR2 YYNGEE. The CDR3 reads CASSVVPGSEAFF. The CDR3 bases are TGTGCCAGCAGCGTAGTTCCAGGCAGTGAAGCTTTCTTT. Together with reference TRBV9 and TRBJ1-1, the CDR3 gives the full variable domain: DSGVTQTPKHLITATGQRVTLRCSPRSGDLSVYWYQQSLDQGLQFLIQYYNGEERAKGNILERFSAQQFPDLHSELNLSSLELGDSALYFCASSVVPGSEAFFGQGTRLTVV.

V gene TRBV5-4 combines with J gene TRBJ2-1; unclear D gene. Germline V CDR1 and CDR2: SGHNT, YYREEE (reference sequence). The CDR3 totals 13 residues. Trimming removed 0 bases from V and 8 bases from J, with 9 bases in between. The CDR3 bases are TGTGCCAGCAGCTTGGCCTTTCCGGATGAGCAGTTCTTC. It encodes CASSLAFPDEQFF.

The chain uses TRBV19 and TRBJ2-7, with a tentative D call TRBD1 (6 bases). The CDR3 runs 13 residues. The germline CDR1 and CDR2 sequences are LNHDA and SQIVND (reference sequence). Trimming took off 5 bases at V and 2 bases at J, with 10 bases between the two ends. CDR3 nucleotide sequence: TGTGCCAGTAGTCAGGGGTCCGCCTACGAGCAGTACTTC. Amino acids: CASSQGSAYEQYF.

The J gene is TRBJ2-3, the V gene TRBV7-9, with TRBD1 matching 9 bases. Germline CDR1 SEHNR, CDR2 FQNEAQ (reference sequence). The length of the CDR3 is 18 residues. Losses at the gene ends were 7 bases for V and 3 bases for J; bases not matched to a gene: 17. The CDR3 is CASNPPGQGFTRTDTQYF. In DNA, the CDR3 is TGTGCCAGCAACCCGCCGGGACAGGGTTTTACGAGAACAGATACGCAGTATTTT.

The chain has TRBV18 and TRBJ2-1; TRBD2 matches 11 bases. CDR1 is KGHSH and CDR2 is LQKENI in the germline V gene. Trimming cost V 6 bases and J 3 bases; bases outside gene matches: 13. The CDR3 consists of 18 residues. CDR3 sequence (DNA): TGTGCCAGCTCGCCTTCCGCCCCAGGGACTAGCGGCTACAATGAGCAGTTCTTC. It is translated as CASSPSAPGTSGYNEQFF.

V usage is TRBV7-2 and J usage is TRBJ2-1; D unresolved. Germline-derived CDR1 and CDR2 are SGHTA and FQGNSA. CDR3 size: 13 residues. V gave up 5 bases and J gave up 9 bases, with 14 bases separating them. The CDR3 sequence: CASSADFSGEQFF. CDR3 sequence (DNA): TGTGCCAGCAGCGCCGACTTTTCCGGTGAGCAGTTCTTC.

This clone has a single count. The rearrangement uses TRBV4-2 and TRBJ1-2; D might be TRBD1 (5 bases). The CDR3 totals 16 residues. Between the trimmed V and J ends, which lost 0 bases and 0 bases, there was a span of 11 bases. Per the germline V gene, CDR1 is LGHNA and CDR2 is YNFKEQ. The CDR3: CASSQDATVTNYGYTF. The DNA of the CDR3 is TGTGCCAGCAGCCAAGACGCGACAGTAACTAACTATGGCTACACCTTC.

The gene calls are TRBV29-1 and TRBJ2-5, with TRBD1 as a possible D gene (5 bases). CDR3 size: 15 residues. Trimming stripped 2 bases from V and 3 bases from J, with 16 bases between. Looked up from germline, CDR1 is SQVTM and CDR2 is ANQGSEA. The CDR3 DNA is TGCAGCGTTGAACTGACAGTTGAGGAAGAAGAGACCCAGTACTTC. Amino acids: CSVELTVEEEETQYF.

This clone was observed a few times. V is TRBV18 and J is TRBJ2-7, with 11 bases aligning to TRBD2. Looked up from germline, CDR1 is KGHSH and CDR2 is LQKENI. The CDR3 contains 15 residues. V trimming: 3 bases; J trimming: 2 bases; junction bases outside the gene matches: 3. The CDR3 nucleotides are TGTGCCAGCTCACCCACTAGCGGGAGAACCTACGAGCAGTACTTC. Its protein is CASSPTSGRTYEQYF.

The CDR3 region is CASSLDSSGNSYNEQFF. As DNA, the CDR3 is TGTGCCAGCAGCTTGGACTCTAGCGGGAACTCCTACAATGAGCAGTTCTTC. This chain joins TRBV5-4 and TRBJ2-1; 9 bases agree with TRBD2. Germline CDR1 is SGHNT and CDR2 is YYREEE (reference sequence). V shed 0 bases, J shed 0 bases, and the junction held 4 bases outside the gene matches. This CDR3 contains 17 residues.

The DNA of the CDR3 is TGTGCCAGCTCACCCTCTCTAGCGGGAGGTGGGGCCAACGTCCTGACTTTC. It yields the protein CASSPSLAGGGANVLTF. This chain joins TRBV18 and TRBJ2-6; 11 nucleotides line up with TRBD2. The CDR3 loop spans 17 amino acids. J lost 3 bases, V lost 3 bases, and 4 bases had no gene match. Germline CDR1 and CDR2: KGHSH and LQKENI.

This rearrangement joins TRBV7-2 to TRBJ2-7, with D unclear. Trimming shortened V by 3 bases and J by 7 bases, and 22 bases separated the two germline ends. Germline lookup yields CDR1 SGHTA and CDR2 FQGNSA. The CDR3 consists of 16 residues. The CDR3 region has the DNA TGTGCCAGCAGCTTGCATAATACCGGGTCGGGTTCGGAGCAGTACTTC. Protein: CASSLHNTGSGSEQYF.

The V and J genes are TRBV27 and TRBJ2-2; 11 positions match TRBD2. The CDR3 consists of 16 residues. Germline loops: CDR1 MNHEY, CDR2 SMNVEV (reference sequence). Trimming removed 1 base from V and 5 bases from J; junction bases left unmatched: 3. Here the CDR3 reads CASSLYLAGGTGELFF. The CDR3 DNA reads TGTGCCAGCAGTTTATACCTAGCGGGAGGTACCGGGGAGCTGTTTTTT.

The chain couples TRBV7-3 to TRBJ2-1; 7 bases agree with TRBD2. The CDR3 has 15 amino acids. Looked up from germline, CDR1 is SGHTA and CDR2 is FQGTGA. V dropped 2 bases and J dropped 6; count of bases not matched to a gene: 7. The CDR3 DNA sequence: TGTGCCAGCAGCTTAGGTCTAGCGGAAGGCAATGAGCAGTTCTTC. The encoded protein is CASSLGLAEGNEQFF.

This chain uses TRBV27 with TRBJ2-5; 7 bases are a match to TRBD2. The DNA matches TRBJ2-7 better at its end, which makes the J call doubtful. Germline-derived CDR1 and CDR2 are MNHEY and SMNVEV (reference sequence). The CDR3 is made up of 16 amino acids. CDR3 DNA: TGTGCCAGCAGTTTTGAGGCAGGGAGCGGGGCCTACGAGCAGTACTTC. Translation gives CASSFEAGSGAYEQYF.